The 4 T cell receptor beta chains given below trace back to one sample, sequenced in a study of blood T cells in healthy people across ages (dated by TCRdb to the mid-2010s). The method behind the library was 5' RACE. Sequencing was performed on an Illumina HiSeq 2500. A second PCR of roughly 7 to 11 cycles was performed with a sample-barcoded 5' primer and a J-beta primer mix. TCRdb took the public reads, trimmed them with fastp at Q25, ran MiXCR for clone calling and kept in-frame beta chains. All rows with the same CDR3 protein become a single entry with the most common DNA and genes. This sample gives some 920,000 distinct CDR3 sequences in total; roughly 51% of them show up just once. About 20% of the sample comes from the top ten. The specimen sequenced was blood. The receptors were gathered from a woman in her sixties or seventies in good health.

V usage is TRBV15 and J usage is TRBJ2-5, with 8 bases aligning to TRBD1. The assigned J gene may be wrong: the sequence end matches TRBJ2-1 better. Germline CDR1 LNHNV, CDR2 YYDKDF (reference sequence). CDR3 size: 17 residues. This CDR3 reads CATSRATYGTGQETQFF. The CDR3 coding sequence is TGTGCCACCAGCAGAGCGACCTACGGGACAGGCCAAGAGACCCAGTTCTTC.

This clonotype has only one observation. J is TRBJ2-1 and V is TRBV7-3; tentative D call: TRBD2 (6 bases). Per the germline V gene, CDR1 is SGHTA and CDR2 is FQGTGA. The CDR3 is made up of 13 amino acids. Trimming removed 3 bases at V and 10 bases at J, with 13 bases between. The CDR3 coding sequence is TGTGCCAGCAGCTTCATGGCGCGGGGCGAGCAGTTCTTC. This translates into CASSFMARGEQFF.

This clonotype was picked up many times. A read error may produce the germline difference seen at one junction end. The genes are TRBV7-9 and TRBJ2-3, with D unclear. The germline gives CDR1 SEHNR, CDR2 FQNEAQ (reference sequence). CDR3 length equals 12 residues. The CDR3 DNA sequence: TGCGCCAGCAGCCTTCAGACAGATACGCAGTATTTT. This encodes CASSLQTDTQYF.

The gene calls are TRBV13 and TRBJ2-7, with D possibly matching TRBD2 (6 bases). V shed 5 bases and J shed 2 bases, with 13 bases lying between them. This CDR3 has 14 residues. Germline assignment: CDR1 PRHDT and CDR2 FYEKMQ (reference sequence). The CDR3 loop reads CASSEAGATYEQYF. The CDR3 bases are TGTGCCAGCAGCGAAGCGGGTGCCACCTACGAGCAGTACTTC.